Listed below are T cell receptor beta chains from one sample, sequenced in a study of cytomegalovirus exposure and HLA in healthy donors. Clones were sequenced by immunoSEQ multiplex PCR, and TCRdb holds only the in-frame ones, with some missing. Among about 150,000 clones listed, roughly 80% were seen once. Sequencing was carried out using PBMCs. The receptors were sampled from a woman under 40 in good health and CMV-seronegative. Both conserved end residues are part of each CDR3. A D gene is named only where the DNA matches it firmly. Clone size is not always given. Where it is, it says once, few, many or a class for expanded clones.

abundance	v_gene	j_gene	d_gene	CDR3nt	CDR3aa
once	TRBV18	TRBJ1-2	TRBD1	TGTGCCAGCTCACACCAACAGGGGGAAGCTAACTATGGCTACACCTTC	CASSHQQGEANYGYTF
once	TRBV7-2	TRBJ2-1	.	TGTGCCAGCAGCGAACAGGAGGGTCCCTACAATGAGCAGTTCTTC	CASSEQEGPYNEQFF
once	TRBV7-2	TRBJ2-4	.	TGTGCCAGCAGCTTCCCCCCCCGGGGGACCAAAAACATTCAGTACTTC	CASSFPPRGTKNIQYF
.	TRBV6-1	TRBJ2-7	TRBD2	TGTGCCTGCAGTGATCGGGGGGGCAGGGACCACGAGCAGTACTTC	CACSDRGGRDHEQYF
few	TRBV19	TRBJ1-1	.	TGTGCCAGTAGGAAACCCCCCGGCCGTCAGCTAGACACTGAAGCTTTCTTT	CASRKPPGRQLDTEAFF
.	TRBV9	TRBJ2-7	TRBD1	TGTGCCAGCAGCGGACAGGGGCTGCCCGCTGAAGAGCAGTACTTC	CASSGQGLPAEEQYF
.	TRBV19	TRBJ1-1	.	TGTGCCAGTAGTCGACAGGCGGATACTGAAGCTTTCTTT	CASSRQADTEAFF
.	TRBV19	TRBJ1-4	TRBD1	TGTGCCAGCGGGACAGCTAGTGATGAAAAACTGTTTTTT	CASGTASDEKLFF
.	TRBV27	TRBJ2-7	TRBD1	TGTGCCAGCAGTTTTGTGCGGACAGGGGATCCAGTGGAGTACTTC	CASSFVRTGDPVEYF
.	TRBV30	TRBJ2-5	TRBD1	TGTGCCTGGAGTGCGGGACAGGGTGAGGAGACCCAGTACTTC	CAWSAGQGEETQYF
.	TRBV5-1	TRBJ2-7	.	TGCGCCAGCCGACCAAGCGGAGGGAAAAACTACGAGCAGTACTTC	CASRPSGGKNYEQYF
.	TRBV9	TRBJ1-2	TRBD1	TGTGCCAGCAGCGGCACAGGGGAGTACTATGGCTACACCTTC	CASSGTGEYYGYTF
.	TRBV10-3	TRBJ1-1	.	TGTGCCATCAGTGGGATACCGGGTACTGAAGCTTTCTTT	CAISGIPGTEAFF
.	TRBV5-1	TRBJ2-5	TRBD1	TGCGCCAGCAGCTGGACAGGGGGCCTAGGGGAGACCCAGTACTTC	CASSWTGGLGETQYF
.	TRBV6-6	TRBJ2-2	.	TGTGCCAGCAGTTACGGGGGGTACTTAACCGGGGAGCTGTTTTTT	CASSYGGYLTGELFF
.	TRBV7-3	TRBJ2-7	TRBD2	TGTGCCAGCAGCACGGGGGGACGCGTCTACGAGCAGTACTTC	CASSTGGRVYEQYF
.	TRBV6-6	TRBJ1-1	TRBD1	TGTGCCAGCAGTTTAGAGGGGGCTAAGAACACTGAAGCTTTCTTT	CASSLEGAKNTEAFF
.	TRBV28	TRBJ2-3	.	TGTGCCAGCAGTTTTGGGCAGGGGTGGGATACGCAGTATTTT	CASSFGQGWDTQYF
.	TRBV18	TRBJ2-2	.	TGTGCCAGCTCACCGGTACAGGGAATTACCGGGGAGCTGTTTTTT	CASSPVQGITGELFF
.	TRBV9	TRBJ1-2	.	TGTGCCAGCAGCTTCTCCTCAGGGCGTGGCGGCTACACCTTC	CASSFSSGRGGYTF
.	TRBV6-5	TRBJ2-7	TRBD1	TGTGCCAGCAGTAACCAAGGGACAGGTTCCTACGAGCAGTACTTC	CASSNQGTGSYEQYF
.	TRBV27	TRBJ2-7	TRBD1	TGTGCCAGCAGTCCAGGGACAGGGTCCACCTACGAGCAGTACTTC	CASSPGTGSTYEQYF
.	TRBV5-1	TRBJ2-7	TRBD1	TGCGCCAGCAGCTTTACGGGACAGAGCTCCTACGAGCAGTACTTC	CASSFTGQSSYEQYF
few	TRBV30	TRBJ1-4	TRBD1	TGTGCCTGGAGCTCTAACAGGGGGCTCGGCGAAAAACTGTTTTTT	CAWSSNRGLGEKLFF
.	TRBV18	TRBJ2-1	TRBD2	TGTGCCAGCTCACCCGGACTAGCGGGAGCCACGAGCGTTTGGCAGCAGTTCTTC	CASSPGLAGATSVWQQFF
.	TRBV30	TRBJ2-7	.	TGTGCCTGGACCATCCGGAGGGGCGAGCAGTACTTC	CAWTIRRGEQYF
.	TRBV27	TRBJ1-2	.	TGTGCCAGCAGTCTGACAGCTACGACCCCATATGGCTACACCTTC	CASSLTATTPYGYTF
.	TRBV6-5	TRBJ1-5	.	TGTGCCAGCAGGGGATCAGGGATGGGTCAGCCCCAGCATTTT	CASRGSGMGQPQHF
.	TRBV28	TRBJ1-2	TRBD1	TGTGCCAGCAGGGGACAGAACTCTATGAACACCTTC	CASRGQNSMNTF
few	TRBV18	TRBJ2-5	TRBD1	TGTGCCAGCTCACGAAGAGGGACAGGGGACGGTGAGACCCAGTACTTC	CASSRRGTGDGETQYF
.	TRBV21-1	TRBJ1-3	.	TGTGCCAGCAGCCCTCCGACACAGGGCCCGAGGAACACCATATATTTT	CASSPPTQGPRNTIYF
.	TRBV5-1	TRBJ2-7	.	TGCGCCAGCAGCCCCTCGGGGAGCTCCTACGAGCAGTACTTC	CASSPSGSSYEQYF
.	TRBV7-2	TRBJ2-3	TRBD2	TGTGCCAGCAGCGATGATGGTAGCGGGGGGGCTAGCACAGATACGCAGTATTTT	CASSDDGSGGASTDTQYF
.	TRBV7-9	TRBJ1-5	.	TGTTCCAGCAGCTTAGGTACAGGCAATCAGCCCCAGCATTTT	CSSSLGTGNQPQHF
.	TRBV11-2	TRBJ1-1	.	TGTGCCAGCAGCTTAGATCCCGCGGTTAAGAACACTGAAGCTTTCTTT	CASSLDPAVKNTEAFF
.	TRBV19	TRBJ2-1	.	TGTGCCACCACCAGGGGGGCCTACAATGAGCAGTTCTTC	CATTRGAYNEQFF
.	TRBV7-2	TRBJ2-7	TRBD2	TGTGCCAGCAGCTCCCTCGCGCCGGGACTAGCGGGGGGGTCCGGCGAGCAGTACTTC	CASSSLAPGLAGGSGEQYF
once	TRBV7-8	TRBJ2-2	.	TGTGCCAGCTCGCTCGCGGGAATCACCGGGGAGCTGTTTTTT	CASSLAGITGELFF
.	TRBV19	TRBJ2-7	TRBD1	TGTGCCAGTAGTAGCCCGGACAGGACCTACGAGCAGTACTTC	CASSSPDRTYEQYF
.	TRBV7-2	TRBJ1-5	TRBD1	TGTGCCAGCAGCCAGGGGACAGGGTGGGACAATCAGCCCCAGCATTTT	CASSQGTGWDNQPQHF
.	TRBV29-1	TRBJ2-1	TRBD1	TGCAGCGTTGGCCCATCAGTATCGCGACAGGGGCGGTACAATGAGCAGTTCTTC	CSVGPSVSRQGRYNEQFF
.	TRBV7-9	TRBJ2-5	.	TGTGCCAGCAGCTTAGGGAAGGGACTCAACCAAGAGACCCAGTACTTC	CASSLGKGLNQETQYF
.	TRBV29-1	TRBJ2-7	TRBD2	TGCAGCGTTGAAACACGGACTAGCGGGAGGGCCAATTTGGGAGAGCAGTACTTC	CSVETRTSGRANLGEQYF
.	TRBV5-1	TRBJ2-3	TRBD2	TGCGCCAGCAGCTTGGCCGCGAGCGGGGGGGCAGATACGCAGTATTTT	CASSLAASGGADTQYF
.	TRBV11-3	TRBJ2-1	TRBD2	TGTGCCAGCAGGCCTAGCGGGATAAATGAGCAGTTCTTC	CASRPSGINEQFF
.	TRBV7-2	TRBJ1-2	TRBD1	TGTGCCAGCAGCTTAGAAAGACAGGGGGCCTATGGCTACACCTTC	CASSLERQGAYGYTF
few	TRBV21-1	TRBJ2-1	.	TGTGCCAGCAGCAAAACACAGGGGGCCAATGAGCAGTTCTTC	CASSKTQGANEQFF
.	TRBV30	TRBJ1-1	.	TGTGCCTGGAGTCTCTTACAGAACACTGAAGCTTTCTTT	CAWSLLQNTEAFF
few	TRBV6-1	TRBJ1-3	.	TGTGCCAGCCGCGAAATTCCTGGAAACACCATATATTTT	CASREIPGNTIYF
.	TRBV4-1	TRBJ2-6	TRBD1	TGCGCCAGCAGCAAGGGGGCCTCCTCTGGGGCCAACGTCCTGACTTTC	CASSKGASSGANVLTF
.	TRBV19	TRBJ2-2	.	TGTGCCAGTAGGAGCGGGGAGCTGTTTTTT	CASRSGELFF
.	TRBV4-3	TRBJ1-6	.	TGCGCCAGCAGCCAAGATCGGGGCAGGGGTAGCTATAATTCACCCCTCCACTTT	CASSQDRGRGSYNSPLHF